One sample yielded the 21 T cell receptor beta chains listed below, sequenced in a study of cytotoxic CD8 clonotypes in ibrutinib-treated CLL. Using immunoSEQ multiplex PCR, the repertoire was profiled, and TCRdb retains in-frame clones only, with some absent. Among about 130,000 clones listed, under 90% were seen once. Sample: PBMCs, taken after 24 months of ibrutinib treatment. Receptors originate from a human donor with chronic lymphocytic leukemia.

The gene calls are TRBV2 and TRBJ2-4, with TRBD1 matching 10 bases. The CDR3 runs to 13 residues. With V trimmed by 7 bases and J by 8 bases, 5 bases remained unmatched. Germline assignment: CDR1 SNHLY and CDR2 FYNNEI. The CDR3 DNA is TGTGCCAGCACTCGGGACAGGGGTGACATTCAGTACTTC. It yields the protein CASTRDRGDIQYF.

The chain carries TRBV18 and TRBJ2-7; the D is unclear. Germline CDR1 and CDR2: KGHSH and LQKENI. V lost 5 bases to trimming and J lost 0 bases, with 11 bases between them. The CDR3 is 14 residues long. DNA of the CDR3: TGTGCCAGCTCAGACACCGGGTCCTCCTACGAGCAGTACTTC. This gives the protein CASSDTGSSYEQYF. The full variable domain, in which reference TRBV18 and TRBJ2-7 provide the parts outside the CDR3, is NAGVMQNPRHLVRRRGQEARLRCSPMKGHSHVYWYRQLPEEGLKFMVYLQKENIIDESGMPKERFSAEFPKEGPSILRIQQVVRGDSAAYFCASSDTGSSYEQYFGPGTRLTVT.

The rearrangement joins TRBV30 to TRBJ1-1; D gene unclear. V dropped 0 bases and J dropped 1 base, with 9 bases sitting between them. CDR1 is GTSNPN, CDR2 SVGIG, per germline (reference sequence). The CDR3 covers 14 residues. CDR3 coding DNA: TGTGCCTGGAGTGTCCCAGAGGAGAACACTGAAGCTTTCTTT. Protein sequence: CAWSVPEENTEAFF.

V usage is TRBV6-5 and J usage is TRBJ1-5, with D tentatively TRBD1 (6 bases). CDR1 and CDR2 (germline): MNHEY, SVGAGI. There are 12 residues in the CDR3. V gave up 6 bases and J gave up 6 bases, with 9 bases separating them. CDR3 sequence reads: CASRQGGQPQHF. As DNA, the CDR3 is TGTGCCAGCAGACAGGGTGGTCAGCCCCAGCATTTT.

This clone was recorded a few times. This sample also contains other DNA sequences that code for the same CDR3. This chain links TRBV19 with TRBJ1-2; no firm D call. The CDR3 length is 13 residues. Trimming took off 3 bases at V and 2 bases at J, with 7 bases between the two ends. Germline CDR1 LNHDA, CDR2 SQIVND (reference sequence). CDR3 amino acids: CASSIPPNYGYTF. CDR3 in DNA: TGTGCCAGTAGTATTCCACCAAACTATGGCTACACCTTC.

V is TRBV19 and J is TRBJ2-2; tentatively, D is TRBD1 (6 bases). Germline lookup yields CDR1 LNHDA and CDR2 SQIVND (reference sequence). CDR3 length: 14 amino acids. Deletions cut 4 bases from V and 5 bases from J, with 11 bases between. The DNA of the CDR3 is TGTGCCAGTAGTAGGGGGCAGGAGACCGGGGAGCTGTTTTTT. Its protein product is CASSRGQETGELFF.

J is TRBJ2-7 and V is TRBV7-2; D gene unclear. The length of the CDR3 is 11 residues. Germline V CDR1 and CDR2: SGHTA, FQGNSA. Trimming stripped 4 bases from V and 5 bases from J, with 6 bases between. CDR3 DNA: TGTGCCAGCAGCTCGACGGACGAGCAGTACTTC. This translates into CASSSTDEQYF. Full variable domain (remainder filled in from reference TRBV7-2 and TRBJ2-7): GAGVSQSPSNKVTEKGKDVELRCDPISGHTALYWYRQSLGQGLEFLIYFQGNSAPDKSGLPSDRFSAERTGGSVSTLTIQRTQQEDSAVYLCASSSTDEQYFGPGTRLTVT.

V is TRBV9 and J is TRBJ2-7, with a possible D match to TRBD1 (6 bases). Germline V gives CDR1 SGDLS, CDR2 YYNGEE. The CDR3 runs 14 residues. Trimming pared 4 bases from V and 5 bases from J, leaving 16 bases between. The CDR3 DNA follows: TGTGCCAGCAGCCCCCAGGTGGCAGGGGACGAGCAGTACTTC. Translating it yields CASSPQVAGDEQYF. Variable domain in full (rest from reference TRBV9 and TRBJ2-7): DSGVTQTPKHLITATGQRVTLRCSPRSGDLSVYWYQQSLDQGLQFLIQYYNGEERAKGNILERFSAQQFPDLHSELNLSSLELGDSALYFCASSPQVAGDEQYFGPGTRLTVT.

The V and J genes are TRBV7-2 and TRBJ2-1; 7 bases are a match to TRBD2. CDR1 and CDR2 from the germline V gene are SGHTA and FQGNSA. There are 14 residues in the CDR3. J lost 3 bases, V lost 7 bases, and 6 bases had no gene match. The CDR3 reads CASKGSGLYNEQFF. In DNA, the CDR3 is TGTGCCAGCAAGGGTAGCGGGCTCTACAATGAGCAGTTCTTC.

This chain links TRBV7-3 with TRBJ2-7; 8 bases match TRBD2. V shed 1 base, J shed 1 base, and the junction held 3 bases outside the gene matches. This CDR3 has 15 amino acids. CDR1 is SGHTA and CDR2 is FQGTGA in the germline V gene. The CDR3 protein is CASSLIAGTSYEQYF. As DNA, the CDR3 is TGTGCCAGCAGCTTAATAGCGGGGACTTCCTACGAGCAGTACTTC.

The chain joins TRBV5-6 to TRBJ1-5; no firm D call. Deletions cut 1 base from V and 5 bases from J, with 16 bases between. This CDR3 has 16 amino acids. Germline CDR1 reads SGHDT; CDR2 reads YYEEEE. CDR3 coding DNA: TGTGCCAGCAGCTTGTCGTATGAGCTCTTGGATCAGCCCCAGCATTTT. This encodes CASSLSYELLDQPQHF.

The rearrangement joins TRBV19 to TRBJ2-4, with D uncertain. Trimming cost V 0 bases and J 3 bases, with 9 bases left between them. CDR1 LNHDA and CDR2 SQIVND come from the germline V gene (reference sequence). The CDR3 runs 15 residues. Written as DNA, the CDR3 is TGTGCCAGTAGTATAGAAGCTGGGGTCAAAAACATTCAGTACTTC. Translated: CASSIEAGVKNIQYF.

The chain uses TRBV7-2 and TRBJ1-1; 8 bases align to TRBD1. V lost 5 bases and J lost 5; bases outside the gene matches: 10. This CDR3 spans 15 amino acids. Germline CDR1 SGHTA, CDR2 FQGNSA. In DNA, the CDR3 is TGTGCCAGCAGCCCCAGACAGGGGCGAGTAACTGAAGCTTTCTTT. Translating it yields CASSPRQGRVTEAFF.

J is TRBJ2-5 and V is TRBV5-6; D tentatively reads TRBD1 or TRBD2 (6 bases each). Germline V lookup: CDR1 SGHDT, CDR2 YYEEEE. CDR3 length: 18 amino acids. V was pared by 10 bases and J by 3 bases, with 31 bases between. CDR3 sequence: CASLPLGGGIDGKETQYF. CDR3 sequence (DNA): TGTGCCTCCCTCCCGCTCGGGGGCGGCATAGATGGAAAAGAGACCCAGTACTTC.

V gene TRBV4-3 combines with J gene TRBJ1-2; D uncertain. V was shortened by 4 bases and J by 5 bases, with 11 bases between the two germline ends. CDR3 length: 13 residues. Germline V gives CDR1 LGHNA, CDR2 YSLEER. The CDR3 region has the DNA TGCGCCAGCAGCCCCCCCAACGGGTATGGCTACACCTTC. The encoded protein is CASSPPNGYGYTF.

The chain links TRBV6-6 to TRBJ2-3; tentative D call: TRBD2 (5 bases). The V gene's germline CDR1 is MNHNY and CDR2 SVGAGI (reference sequence). The CDR3 length is 14 residues. V lost 5 bases, J lost 0 bases, and 9 bases lay in between. The CDR3 protein is CASSRGTSTDTQYF. The CDR3 bases are TGTGCCAGCAGTCGGGGAACTAGCACAGATACGCAGTATTTT.

The chain links TRBV5-1 to TRBJ2-1, with D maybe TRBD2 (6 bases). CDR3 size: 15 residues. The germline gives CDR1 SGHRS, CDR2 YFSETQ. Between the trimmed V and J ends, which lost 1 base and 0 bases, there was a span of 8 bases. CDR3 DNA: TGCGCCAGCAGCTTGATAGCGGCCTCCTACAATGAGCAGTTCTTC. Translation: CASSLIAASYNEQFF.

The chain links TRBV11-2 to TRBJ2-3, with 11 bases fitting TRBD2. The CDR3 extends over 16 amino acids. J was trimmed by 2 bases and V by 5 bases; bases with no gene match: 6. CDR1 is SGHAT and CDR2 is FQNNGV in the germline V gene. CDR3 residues: CASSPGLAGYTDTQYF. The DNA of the CDR3 is TGTGCCAGCAGCCCAGGACTAGCGGGCTACACAGATACGCAGTATTTT.

The chain is built from TRBV7-9 and TRBJ2-3; D is unclear. With 5 bases removed from V and 6 bases from J, the gap between germline ends came to 15 bases. CDR3 size: 14 residues. Germline-derived CDR1 and CDR2 are SEHNR and FQNEAQ (reference sequence). As DNA, the CDR3 is TGTGCCAGCAGCGCTGACCCAACCCCCGATACGCAGTATTTT. Translation: CASSADPTPDTQYF.

The J gene is TRBJ2-5, the V gene TRBV11-3; perhaps TRBD1 as D (7 bases). Germline loops: CDR1 SGHNT, CDR2 YENEEA. Trimming removed 5 bases from V and 3 bases from J, with 13 bases in between. This CDR3 is 14 amino acids long. CDR3 amino acids: CASSQGGTEETQYF. The DNA of the CDR3 is TGTGCCAGCAGCCAGGGGGGAACAGAAGAGACCCAGTACTTC.

J is TRBJ2-3 and V is TRBV7-2, with 10 bases matching TRBD1. This CDR3 region has 18 residues. The V gene end was trimmed by 3 bases and the J gene end by 4 bases; junction bases not matched to a gene: 13. The germline CDR1 and CDR2 sequences are SGHTA and FQGNSA. The chain's CDR3 is CASSFSGTGVRLADTQYF. The DNA for the CDR3 is TGTGCCAGCAGCTTCTCCGGGACAGGGGTAAGGTTGGCAGATACGCAGTATTTT.